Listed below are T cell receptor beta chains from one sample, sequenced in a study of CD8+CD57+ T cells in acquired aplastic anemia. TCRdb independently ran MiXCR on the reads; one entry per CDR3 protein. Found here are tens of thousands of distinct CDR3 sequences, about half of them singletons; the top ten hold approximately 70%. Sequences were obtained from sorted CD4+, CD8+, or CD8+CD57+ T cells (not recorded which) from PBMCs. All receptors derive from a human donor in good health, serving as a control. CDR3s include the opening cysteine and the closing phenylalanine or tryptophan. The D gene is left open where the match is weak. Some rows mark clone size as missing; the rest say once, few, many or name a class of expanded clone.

TGTGCCAGCAGCTTGGAAGGGTTTGTCACTGAAGCTTTCTTT | CASSLEGFVTEAFF | . | TRBJ1-1 | 14 | many | TRBV5-5
TGTGCCAGCAGCTTAGCCGGGACAGGGCTGTTCGAGCAGTACTTC | CASSLAGTGLFEQYF | TRBD1 | TRBJ2-7 | 15 | . | TRBV7-2
TGTGCCAGCAGCCACGGTAGGAGTGGGGTAAATCAGCCCCAGCATTTT | CASSHGRSGVNQPQHF | . | TRBJ1-5 | 16 | . | TRBV14
TGTGCCAGCAGCTTAGGTGTTGGAGTCACCGGGGAGCTGTTTTTT | CASSLGVGVTGELFF | . | TRBJ2-2 | 15 | . | TRBV7-3
TGTGCCAGCAGTAACAGGGGTATGACTGAAGCTTTCTTT | CASSNRGMTEAFF | TRBD1 | TRBJ1-1 | 13 | . | TRBV2
TGCAGCGTTGTACAGCCTGATGGGTATGGCTACACCTTC | CSVVQPDGYGYTF | . | TRBJ1-2 | 13 | many | TRBV29-1
TGTGCCAGCAGTTCCGTACTAGCGGTTAAATACAATGAGCAGTTCTTC | CASSSVLAVKYNEQFF | TRBD2 | TRBJ2-1 | 16 | . | TRBV12-3/TRBV12-4
TGTGCCATCAGTTCCGGGACTAGCGGGGGGTCTACGCAGTATTTT | CAISSGTSGGSTQYF | TRBD2 | TRBJ2-3 | 15 | . | TRBV10-3
TGCAGCGTTCTTAAGGGACCCTACGGGGGGACTGAAGCTTTCTTT | CSVLKGPYGGTEAFF | . | TRBJ1-1 | 15 | many | TRBV29-1
TGTGCCAGCACCCACCAAATGAACACTGAAGCTTTCTTT | CASTHQMNTEAFF | . | TRBJ1-1 | 13 | . | TRBV6-1
TGTGCCAGCAGTGAAGTGACAGGGACCTCCTACGAGCAGTACTTC | CASSEVTGTSYEQYF | TRBD1 | TRBJ2-7 | 15 | many | TRBV6-1
TGCAGTGCTCAAACTACTGACTCCTACGAGCAGTACTTC | CSAQTTDSYEQYF | . | TRBJ2-7 | 13 | . | TRBV20-1
TGCAGCGTTGAGGGACTAGCGGGGGGGCTAAACACCGGGGAGCTGTTTTTT | CSVEGLAGGLNTGELFF | TRBD2 | TRBJ2-2 | 17 | . | TRBV29-1
TGTGCCAGCAGTGACGGCGGCCTACCCTATAATTCACCCCTCCACTTT | CASSDGGLPYNSPLHF | . | TRBJ1-6 | 16 | few | TRBV2
TGTGCCAGCAGTTTTCGCCAGGGGGTCACAGGTCAGCCCCAGCATTTT | CASSFRQGVTGQPQHF | TRBD1 | TRBJ1-5 | 16 | many | TRBV12-3/TRBV12-4
TGTGCCAGCTCTCACGTCGGGAGGGTAAACACCGGGGAGCTGTTTTTT | CASSHVGRVNTGELFF | TRBD2 | TRBJ2-2 | 16 | . | TRBV12-3/TRBV12-4
TGTGCCAGCAGCGGACAGCCGGTCAGGGGCTACACCTTC | CASSGQPVRGYTF | . | TRBJ1-2 | 13 | once | TRBV7-9